This TCR beta chain stems from a study of CD8 T cells in Susac syndrome. Study results and limitations: The study admitted that it had a relatively small number of individuals in its TCR sequencing and HLA analysis.

Random-hexamer reverse transcription was applied to about 0.5 to 1 ug RNA. A multiplex approach, immunoSEQ multiplex PCR, amplified TCR beta CDR3 across 54 Vbeta and 13 Jbeta. Via MiXCR, TCRdb re-called the immunoSEQ multiplex PCR reads, giving one row per CDR3 protein. The sample lists about 130,000 distinct CDR3 sequences; around nine tenths were seen once. Comment on this clonotype: As yet, its antigen is unknown.

Blood CD8+ and CD4+ T cells underwent high-throughput TCR beta sequencing. Sequenced sample: CD8+ T cells from PBMCs. This sequence was found in a human donor with multiple sclerosis.

The CDR3 sequence: CASSWGATDTQYF. CDR3 nucleotides: TGTGCCAGCAGTTGGGGGGCCACAGATACGCAGTATTTT. J is TRBJ2-3 and V is TRBV6-6, with D perhaps given as TRBD1 or TRBD2 (6 bases each). CDR3 length: 13 amino acids. V lost 4 bases and J 2 bases, leaving 7 bases between the germline ends. Per germline, CDR1 MNHNY and CDR2 SVGAGI (reference sequence).